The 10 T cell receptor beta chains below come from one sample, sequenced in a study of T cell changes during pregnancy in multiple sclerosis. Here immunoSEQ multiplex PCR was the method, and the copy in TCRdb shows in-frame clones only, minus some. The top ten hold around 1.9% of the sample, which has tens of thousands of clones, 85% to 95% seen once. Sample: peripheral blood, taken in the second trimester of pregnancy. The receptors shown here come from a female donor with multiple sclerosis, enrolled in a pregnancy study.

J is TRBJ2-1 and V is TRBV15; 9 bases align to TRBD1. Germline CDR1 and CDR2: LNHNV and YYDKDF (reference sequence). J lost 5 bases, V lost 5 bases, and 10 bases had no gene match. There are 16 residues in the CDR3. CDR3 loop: CATSVAGTGSHNEQFF. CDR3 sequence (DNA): TGTGCCACCAGCGTCGCCGGGACAGGGTCCCACAATGAGCAGTTCTTC.

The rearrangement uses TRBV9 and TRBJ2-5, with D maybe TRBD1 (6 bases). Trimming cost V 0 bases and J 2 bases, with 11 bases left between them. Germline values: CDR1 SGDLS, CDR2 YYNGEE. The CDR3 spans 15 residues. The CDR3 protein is CASSVGKGQQETQYF. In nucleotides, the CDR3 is TGTGCCAGCAGCGTAGGGAAAGGACAGCAAGAGACCCAGTACTTC.

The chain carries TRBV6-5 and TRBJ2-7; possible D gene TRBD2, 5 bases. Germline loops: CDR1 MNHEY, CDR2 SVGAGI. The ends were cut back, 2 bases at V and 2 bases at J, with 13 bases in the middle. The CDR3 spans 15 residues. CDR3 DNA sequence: TGTGCCAGCAGTTACGTCTGGAGCGGCCCCTACGAGCAGTACTTC. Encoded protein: CASSYVWSGPYEQYF.

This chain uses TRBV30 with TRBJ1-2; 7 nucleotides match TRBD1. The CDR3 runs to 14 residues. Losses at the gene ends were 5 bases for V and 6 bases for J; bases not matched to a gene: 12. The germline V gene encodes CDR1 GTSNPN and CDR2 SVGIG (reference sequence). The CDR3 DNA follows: TGTGCCTGGGGTATGACAGGGCTTAGGAATGGCTACACCTTC. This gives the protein CAWGMTGLRNGYTF.

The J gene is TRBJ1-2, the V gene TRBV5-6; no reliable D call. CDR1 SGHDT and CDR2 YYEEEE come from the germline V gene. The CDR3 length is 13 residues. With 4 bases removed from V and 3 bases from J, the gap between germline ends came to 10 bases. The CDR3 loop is CASSPGWDYGYTF. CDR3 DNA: TGTGCCAGCAGCCCGGGGTGGGACTATGGCTACACCTTC.

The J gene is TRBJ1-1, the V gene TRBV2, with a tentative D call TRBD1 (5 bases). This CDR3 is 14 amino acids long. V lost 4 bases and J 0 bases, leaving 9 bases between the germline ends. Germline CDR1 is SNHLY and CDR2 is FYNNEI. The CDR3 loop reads CASSGKTVNTEAFF. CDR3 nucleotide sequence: TGTGCCAGCAGTGGAAAGACAGTGAACACTGAAGCTTTCTTT.

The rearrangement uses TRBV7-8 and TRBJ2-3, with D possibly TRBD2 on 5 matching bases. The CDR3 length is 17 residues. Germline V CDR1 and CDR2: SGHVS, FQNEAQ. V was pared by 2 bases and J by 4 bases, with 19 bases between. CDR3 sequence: CASSLRSAGGAPDTQYF. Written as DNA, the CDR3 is TGTGCCAGCAGCTTAAGGTCCGCTGGAGGAGCTCCAGATACGCAGTATTTT.

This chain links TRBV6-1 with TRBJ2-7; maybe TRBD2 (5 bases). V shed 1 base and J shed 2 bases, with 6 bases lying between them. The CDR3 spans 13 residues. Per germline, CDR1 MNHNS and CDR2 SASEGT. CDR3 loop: CASSEGGPYEQYF. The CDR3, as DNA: TGTGCCAGCAGTGAAGGAGGGCCCTACGAGCAGTACTTC.

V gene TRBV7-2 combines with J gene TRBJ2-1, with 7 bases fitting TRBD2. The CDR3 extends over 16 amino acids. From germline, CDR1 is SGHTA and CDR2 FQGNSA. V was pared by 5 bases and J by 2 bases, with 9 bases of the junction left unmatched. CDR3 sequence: CASSPGVGGTYNEQFF. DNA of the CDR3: TGTGCCAGCAGCCCGGGGGTGGGGGGGACCTACAATGAGCAGTTCTTC.

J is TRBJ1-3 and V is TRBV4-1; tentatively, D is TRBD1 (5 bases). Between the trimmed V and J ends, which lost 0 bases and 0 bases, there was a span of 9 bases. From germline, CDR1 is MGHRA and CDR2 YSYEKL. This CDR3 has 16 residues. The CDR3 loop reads CASSQETAISGNTIYF. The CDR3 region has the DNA TGCGCCAGCAGCCAAGAGACAGCGATCTCTGGAAACACCATATATTTT.